The source of this TCR beta chain is a study of long-term antiretroviral therapy in people with HIV (dated by TCRdb to between 2021 and 2022). As for the study more broadly: Collection of the earliest samples took place about a decade ahead of the 2015 WHO recommendation for immediate ART, at a time when ART was typically delayed until CD4 counts fell. A retrospective serial study tested whether ART initiation and durable HIV suppression were associated with changes in peripheral blood TRB repertoire composition and diversity. A total of over 150 cryopreserved PBMC samples came from 25 to 35 adults with confirmed HIV infection and were collected serially over a mean of about six years (range 1-12). Eleven of the 30 participants with HIV were female. Test extractions of a monoclonal T-cell line alongside some 35 polyclonal samples showed no cross-contamination during QIAcube processing.

A word on this clone: Its specific antigen is unknown. The sample holds no much larger clone one base away, and base qualities are not on file.

To be included, a participant needed at least one PBMC sample from before ART initiation plus at least two post-ART samples. Treatment was received in the United States of America by all participants with HIV. Before DNA extraction, cryopreserved samples of roughly 0.95-10 million PBMC were thawed and washed. At the time of the earliest PBMC sample, participants with HIV were aged between roughly 20 and 55 years. Per participant, PBMC samples came from 1-4 timepoints prior to ART initiation and 2-8 timepoints following ART initiation, for a median of 7 samples. For every participant, serial HIV viral load, CD4+ T-cell count, ART history and demographic data were obtained. Genomic DNA was extracted from unsorted PBMC with a Qiagen kit on a QIAcube, processed in batches of 12 samples. What the work shows at the level of the full study, not this receptor alone: At every time point, the repertoire was dominated by expanded TRB clones first identified before ART initiation, although this dominance fluctuated and, in many PLHIV, declined after ART. Samples dated from the mid-2000s to the late 2010s, and the ART regimens used may be less effective than current ones. A significant increase in TRB diversity was found to be associated with ART initiation, although TRB diversity was observed to remain significantly below that of transplant donor controls even after long-term ART. Because PBMC availability was limited, only the TCR beta chain was sequenced, with no alpha chain pairing. HIV repertoires had narrower CDR3 length ranges than controls, and the network structure suggested an antigen-experienced repertoire that shifted only slightly toward naive after ART. Unsorted PBMC were profiled instead of sorted CD4+ and CD8+ T cells because pre-ART samples had limited cell numbers. Inferences about post-ART repertoire changes were limited because no data were available on ART adherence, viral resistance or therapy changes.

Sequencing of the TRB variable region was done with the immunoSEQ hsTCRB v3.0 assay at survey level resolution. The target sequencing depth for TRB was about 40,000-55,000 T-cell genomes per sample. TRB libraries were pooled and sequenced on an Illumina MiSeq using a v3 150-cycle kit. The original pipeline was this. Repertoire analysis ran in R within a reproducible Nextflow workflow covering QC, data transformation and analysis. Custom analyses were implemented in LymphoSeq2, an R package for AIRR-Seq data exploration. After excluding a handful of samples that yielded fewer than 5000 total TRB sequences, around 190 HIV repertoires remained for analysis. Among the approximately 180 HIV repertoires that were kept, roughly 58 were collected before ART initiation and 120 to 140 were collected after ART initiation. Each repertoire was downsampled to 5000 TRB nucleotide sequences, and summary statistics were averaged across 100 downsampling iterations. The analysis kept only TRB sequences whose CDR3 regions were at least seven amino acids long. Diversity was measured with a Shannon entropy-derived clonality score and the Gini coefficient. In the repertoire networks, any two of the top 5000 CDR3 amino acid sequences were linked whenever the two sequences differed by an edit distance of one. For TRB CDR3 amino acid sequences, antigen specificity groups and MHC restriction were predicted with GLIPH2. To flag known CMV, EBV, HIV or tissue antigen associations, CDR3 amino acid sequences were matched against VDJdb and McPAS-TCR. Pre-ART, post-ART and control groups were compared with Wilcoxon signed-rank tests and Holm-Bonferroni correction. The table comes from immuneACCESS by way of TCRdb, which keeps in-frame sequences with V and J called. Part of the clones is missing from these tables; in studies checked, under half for an unresolved V gene and the rest for unknown reasons. From that table come the V and J calls and clone size; the DNA was used to work out D and trimming. This sample has approximately 24,000 clones in its table, and roughly 80% of those were observed once. The ten largest clones take up approximately 4.5% of the sample.

V trim: 1 base; J trim: 5 bases; unmatched bases: 5. The CDR3, from cysteine to phenylalanine, totals 15 residues. Only CDR3 DNA remains: 45 bases, in frame from the first base. The germline V gene (reference sequence) provides CDR1 MNHEY and CDR2 SMNVEV. The V and J segments used are TRBV27 and TRBJ2-5, and TRBD2 aligns with 9 junction nucleotides. The clonotype comes from a man aged 25 to 40 with HIV. The sequencing used unsorted PBMCs, collected 5.9 years after starting antiretroviral therapy. The nucleotides are TGTGCCAGCAGTTTATTAGCGGGAGTCTTTGAGACCCAGTACTTC. This sequence encodes CASSLLAGVFETQYF.